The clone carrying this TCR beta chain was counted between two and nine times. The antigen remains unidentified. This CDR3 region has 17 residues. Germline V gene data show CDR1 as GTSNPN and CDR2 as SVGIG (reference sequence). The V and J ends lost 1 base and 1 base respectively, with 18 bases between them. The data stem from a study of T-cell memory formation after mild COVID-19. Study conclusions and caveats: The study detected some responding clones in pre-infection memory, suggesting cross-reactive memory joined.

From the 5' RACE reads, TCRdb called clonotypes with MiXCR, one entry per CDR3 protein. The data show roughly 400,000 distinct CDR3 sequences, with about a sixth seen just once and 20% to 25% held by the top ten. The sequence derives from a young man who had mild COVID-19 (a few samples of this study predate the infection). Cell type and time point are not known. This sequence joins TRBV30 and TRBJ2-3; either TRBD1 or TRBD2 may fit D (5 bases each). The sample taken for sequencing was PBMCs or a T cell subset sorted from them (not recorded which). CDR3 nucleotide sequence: TGTGCCTGGAGTGCCGCCGGGGCATTTTCGCGCACAGATACGCAGTATTTT. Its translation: CAWSAAGAFSRTDTQYF. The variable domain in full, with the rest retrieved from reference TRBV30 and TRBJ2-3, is SQTIHQWPATLVQPVGSPLSLECTVEGTSNPNLYWYRQAAGRGLQLLFYSVGIGQISSEVPQNLSASRPQDRQFILSSKKLLLSDSGFYLCAWSAAGAFSRTDTQYFGPGTRLTVL.